The entry below gives a single T cell receptor (beta chain) sequence along with its context. The CDR3 covers 11 residues. Germline CDR1 is MNHNS and CDR2 is SASEGT. V lost 5 bases and J 5 bases, leaving 6 bases between the germline ends. This entry belongs to a study of identical twins. It was template switching that added a universal primer site, and there were unique molecular identifiers on the cDNA. Each CDR3 protein gets one entry after TCRdb re-called the 5' RACE reads with MiXCR. Among fewer than 500,000 distinct CDR3 sequences listed, 24% were seen once. The same data also went into a second study, on T cells expressing NK-cell markers.

Sample: CD4+ T cells sorted from blood. The sequence derives from a woman between 18 and 29 years old in good health. The chain has TRBV6-1 and TRBJ1-1; possible D gene TRBD1, 5 bases. The CDR3 DNA follows: TGTGCCAGCAGTCGACAGACTGAAGCTTTCTTT. Its translation is CASSRQTEAFF.